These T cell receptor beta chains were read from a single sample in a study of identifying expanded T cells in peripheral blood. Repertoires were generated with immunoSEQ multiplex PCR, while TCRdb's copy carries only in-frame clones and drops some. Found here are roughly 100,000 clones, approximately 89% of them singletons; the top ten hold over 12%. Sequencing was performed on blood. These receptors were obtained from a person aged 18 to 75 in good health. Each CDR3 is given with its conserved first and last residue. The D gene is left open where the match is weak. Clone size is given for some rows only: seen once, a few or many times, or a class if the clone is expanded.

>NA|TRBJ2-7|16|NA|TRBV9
CASSVATRGISYEQYF
TGTGCCAGCAGCGTAGCTACTAGAGGAATTTCCTACGAGCAGTACTTC
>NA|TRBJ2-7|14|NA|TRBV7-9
CASILGGAPYEQYF
TGTGCCAGCATTCTAGGGGGGGCCCCCTACGAGCAGTACTTC
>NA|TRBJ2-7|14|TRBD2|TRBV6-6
CASSSSGSSYEQYF
TGTGCCAGCAGTTCTAGCGGGAGCTCCTACGAGCAGTACTTC
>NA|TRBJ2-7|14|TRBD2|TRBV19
CASSRTSDNYEQYF
TGTGCCAGTAGTCGGACTAGCGACAACTACGAGCAGTACTTC
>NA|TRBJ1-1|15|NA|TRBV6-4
CASRTFRQRHTEAFF
TGTGCCAGCAGGACCTTCAGACAGCGCCACACTGAAGCTTTCTTT
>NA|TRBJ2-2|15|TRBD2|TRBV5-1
CASSLRTSGYGELFF
TGCGCCAGCAGCTTGAGGACTAGCGGATACGGGGAGCTGTTTTTT
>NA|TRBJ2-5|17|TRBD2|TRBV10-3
CAISVGTSGDLQETQYF
TGTGCCATCAGTGTGGGGACTAGCGGGGACTTACAAGAGACCCAGTACTTC
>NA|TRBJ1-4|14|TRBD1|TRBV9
CASSVATGQGELFF
TGTGCCAGCAGCGTAGCTACGGGACAGGGAGAACTGTTTTTT
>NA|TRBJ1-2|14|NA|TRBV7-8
CASSKKLGGYGYTF
TGTGCCAGCAGCAAGAAGCTAGGTGGCTATGGCTACACCTTC
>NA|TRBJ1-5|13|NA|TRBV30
CAWSARGNQPQHF
TGTGCCTGGAGTGCCAGAGGGAATCAGCCCCAGCATTTT
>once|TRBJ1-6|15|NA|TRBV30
CAWSASTLNNSPLHF
TGTGCCTGGAGTGCCTCGACACTAAATAATTCACCCCTCCACTTT
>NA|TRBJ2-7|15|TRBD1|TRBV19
CASSMEQGARYEQYF
TGTGCCAGTAGTATGGAACAGGGGGCGCGATACGAGCAGTACTTC
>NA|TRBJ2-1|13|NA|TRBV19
CASSIRSYNEQFF
TGTGCCAGTAGTATCCGTTCTTACAATGAGCAGTTCTTC
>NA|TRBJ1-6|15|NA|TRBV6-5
CASSYSSGKVSPLHF
TGTGCCAGCAGTTACTCTTCAGGAAAGGTTTCACCCCTCCACTTT
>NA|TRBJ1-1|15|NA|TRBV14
CASSQGRWKNTEAFF
TGTGCCAGCAGCCAGGGTAGGTGGAAGAACACTGAAGCTTTCTTT
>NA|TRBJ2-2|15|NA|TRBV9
CASSGEGARTGELFF
TGTGCCAGCAGCGGCGAAGGGGCGAGGACCGGGGAGCTGTTTTTT
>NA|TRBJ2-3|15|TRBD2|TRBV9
CASSIASGRQDTQYF
TGTGCCAGCAGCATTGCTAGCGGGCGTCAGGATACGCAGTATTTT
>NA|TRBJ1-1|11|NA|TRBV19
CASLIGGEAFF
TGTGCCAGCCTAATAGGAGGTGAAGCTTTCTTT
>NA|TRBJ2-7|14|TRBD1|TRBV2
CASSRTGTDYEQYF
TGTGCCAGCAGTCGGACAGGGACCGACTACGAGCAGTACTTC
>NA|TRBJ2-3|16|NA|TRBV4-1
CASSQPSGTAHYTQYF
TGCGCCAGCAGCCAACCCTCCGGGACTGCGCATTATACGCAGTATTTT
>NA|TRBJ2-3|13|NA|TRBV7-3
CASSLNGRHTQYF
TGTGCCAGCAGCTTAAACGGCAGGCATACGCAGTATTTT
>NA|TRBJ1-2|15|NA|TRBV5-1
CASSDLDSSNYGYTF
TGCGCCAGTTCGGATCTGGATTCCTCTAACTATGGCTACACCTTC
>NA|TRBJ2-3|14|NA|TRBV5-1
CASSLGTSTDTQYF
TGCGCCAGCAGTTTAGGAACTAGCACAGATACGCAGTATTTT
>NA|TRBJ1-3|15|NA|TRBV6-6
CASISTWVIGNTIYF
TGTGCCAGCATCTCAACTTGGGTAATCGGAAACACCATATATTTT
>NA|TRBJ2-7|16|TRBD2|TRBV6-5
CASSYDASGGTYEQYF
TGTGCCAGCAGTTACGACGCTAGCGGGGGGACCTACGAGCAGTACTTC
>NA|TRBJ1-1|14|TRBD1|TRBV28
CASSTGGDPPEAFF
TGTGCCAGCAGTACAGGGGGCGACCCCCCTGAAGCTTTCTTT
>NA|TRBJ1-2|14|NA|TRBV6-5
CASSLRGEAYGYTF
TGTGCCAGCAGTCTCAGGGGCGAGGCCTATGGCTACACCTTC
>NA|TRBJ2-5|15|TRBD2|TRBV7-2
CASSLTSGVQETQYF
TGTGCCAGCAGCTTAACTAGCGGGGTCCAAGAGACCCAGTACTTC
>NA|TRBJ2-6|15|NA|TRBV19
CASHPGDSGANVLTF
TGTGCCAGTCACCCAGGGGATTCTGGGGCCAACGTCCTGACTTTC
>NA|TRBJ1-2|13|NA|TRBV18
CASSPDRLIGYTF
TGTGCCAGCTCACCAGACAGATTAATTGGCTACACCTTC
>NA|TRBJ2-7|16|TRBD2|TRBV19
CASSMKWAGESYEQYF
TGTGCCAGTAGTATGAAGTGGGCGGGAGAGTCCTACGAGCAGTACTTC
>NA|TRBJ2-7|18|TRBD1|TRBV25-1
CASSENLGQGESSYEQYF
TGTGCCAGCAGTGAAAATCTAGGACAGGGGGAGAGCTCCTACGAGCAGTACTTC
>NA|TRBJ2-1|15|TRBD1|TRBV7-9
CASSYPGTGNNEQFF
TGTGCCAGCAGCTACCCCGGGACAGGTAACAATGAGCAGTTCTTC
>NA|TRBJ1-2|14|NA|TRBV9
CASSAVGENYGYTF
TGTGCCAGCAGCGCCGTGGGGGAGAACTATGGCTACACCTTC
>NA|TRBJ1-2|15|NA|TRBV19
CASSIFSSSNYGYTF
TGTGCCAGTAGTATATTTTCCTCTTCTAACTATGGCTACACCTTC
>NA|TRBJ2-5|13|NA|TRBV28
CASSPAVGETQYF
TGTGCCAGCAGCCCCGCGGTAGGAGAGACCCAGTACTTC
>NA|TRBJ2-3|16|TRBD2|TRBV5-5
CASSLDPRGDTDTQYF
TGTGCCAGCAGCTTGGATCCGCGGGGGGACACAGATACGCAGTATTTT
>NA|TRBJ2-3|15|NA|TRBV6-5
CASSYGASAPDTQYF
TGTGCCAGCAGTTACGGCGCTAGCGCCCCAGATACGCAGTATTTT
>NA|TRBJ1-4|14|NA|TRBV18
CASSPGGDRGKLFF
TGTGCCAGCTCACCAGGGGGGGATCGCGGAAAACTGTTTTTT
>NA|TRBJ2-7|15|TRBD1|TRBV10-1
CASSESGTGNYEQYF
TGCGCCAGCAGTGAGTCGGGGACAGGGAACTACGAGCAGTACTTC
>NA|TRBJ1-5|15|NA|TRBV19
CASTSEGNYNQPQHF
TGTGCCAGTACCTCGGAGGGGAATTACAATCAGCCCCAGCATTTT
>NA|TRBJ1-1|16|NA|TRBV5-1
CASSLGHGTSNTEAFF
TGCGCCAGCAGCTTGGGGCACGGAACTAGTAACACTGAAGCTTTCTTT
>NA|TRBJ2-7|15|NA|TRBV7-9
CASSQDSPGPYEQYF
TGTGCCAGCAGCCAAGATAGCCCGGGGCCCTACGAGCAGTACTTC
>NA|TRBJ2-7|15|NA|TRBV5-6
CASSLNPSGIYEQYF
TGTGCCAGCAGCTTGAACCCCTCAGGGATCTACGAGCAGTACTTC
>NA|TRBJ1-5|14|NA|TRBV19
CASSISGSNQPQHF
TGTGCCAGTAGTATCTCGGGGAGCAATCAGCCCCAGCATTTT
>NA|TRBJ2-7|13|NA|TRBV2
CASGSEGFYEQYF
TGTGCCAGCGGTTCAGAGGGTTTCTACGAGCAGTACTTC
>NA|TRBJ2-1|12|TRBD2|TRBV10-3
CAIRDYDNEQFF
TGTGCCATAAGGGACTACGACAATGAGCAGTTCTTC
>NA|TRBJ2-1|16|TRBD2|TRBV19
CASSTVAGGPYNEQFF
TGTGCCAGTAGTACGGTAGCGGGAGGTCCCTACAATGAGCAGTTCTTC
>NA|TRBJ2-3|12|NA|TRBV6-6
CASRLETDTQYF
TGTGCCAGCAGGCTTGAAACAGATACGCAGTATTTT
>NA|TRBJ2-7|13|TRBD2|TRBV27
CASRLAGLREQYF
TGTGCCAGCAGGCTAGCGGGACTGCGAGAGCAGTACTTC
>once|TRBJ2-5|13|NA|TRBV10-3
CAINQSPQETQYF
TGTGCCATCAATCAGTCACCCCAAGAGACCCAGTACTTC
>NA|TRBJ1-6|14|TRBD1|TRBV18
CASSLGTDNSPLHF
TGTGCCAGCTCTCTAGGGACAGATAATTCACCCCTCCACTTT
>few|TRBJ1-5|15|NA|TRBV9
CASSVGGYLYQPQHF
TGTGCCAGCAGCGTAGGAGGGTATCTCTATCAGCCCCAGCATTTT